A single sample is the source of the 3 T cell receptor beta chains below, sequenced in a study of shared clonotypes between healthy human individuals. CD8 cells classed as naive were CD45RO-negative and positively selected for CCR7, excluding terminally differentiated effector memory CD45RA+ cells. Libraries were prepared by immunoSEQ multiplex PCR; TCRdb keeps only in-frame clonotypes and omits some of them. The sample contains about 2 million clones, over 85% of which appear only once. The source material was naive CD8+ T cells sorted from blood. These receptors were taken from a man aged 18-30 years in good health.

The CDR3 bases are TGCGCCAGCAGCCCCGGGGGGCCAGCTACAAATGAAAAACTGTTTTTT. Its translation: CASSPGGPATNEKLFF. This sequence joins TRBV5-1 and TRBJ1-4; D is possibly TRBD1 (6 bases). There are 16 residues in the CDR3. CDR1 and CDR2 (germline): SGHRS, YFSETQ. The V end was cut by 4 bases, the J end by 5 bases, with 18 bases between.

CDR3 region: CASREDRFYQPQHF. Here the CDR3 DNA reads TGTGCCAGCAGGGAGGACAGGTTCTATCAGCCCCAGCATTTT. The V gene is TRBV5-8, the J gene TRBJ1-5; 7 nucleotides align to TRBD1. Trimming removed 5 bases from V and 5 bases from J; junction bases left unmatched: 7. The CDR3 spans 14 residues. Germline V gives CDR1 SGHTS, CDR2 YDEGEE.

To note about this clone: Other DNA sequences in this sample translate to the same CDR3. The chain has TRBV11-2 and TRBJ2-7; 12 nucleotides match TRBD2. The CDR3 is 15 amino acids. The germline CDR1 and CDR2 sequences are SGHAT and FQNNGV. V was clipped by 1 base and J by 3 bases; unmatched bases: 1. The CDR3: CASSLGLAGVYEQYF. The CDR3 coding sequence is TGTGCCAGCAGCTTAGGACTAGCGGGAGTCTACGAGCAGTACTTC.